This entry is about one T cell receptor beta chain. This clonotype was counted at least ten times. The antigen this receptor binds is unknown. Qualities for individual bases were not recorded, and no much larger clone is one base off. TCR beta CDR3 regions were amplified from RNA transcripts. The TCR CDR3 was subjected to a first round of RT-PCR using the HTBI primer set and the Qiagen OneStep RT-PCR kit. A second multiplex PCR round built the libraries, followed by size selection and purification. Libraries were sequenced paired-end with 100 bp reads on an Illumina HiSeq2000. For the original study's pipeline: SOAPnuke was used to process the raw data, throwing out any read that contained adapters or uncalled bases, had a mean Phred below 15, or lacked an exact constant-primer or identifier match. COPE v1.2.5 was used to merge high-quality paired reads, and clonotypes were defined as unique nucleotide sequences. MiTCR v1.1 was used to align clonotypes to the IMGT TRBV, TRBD and TRBJ reference segments. Only V-J combinations with frequency above 0.0001, covering roughly 99% of repertoires, were analysed. The TCS score was defined as the ratio of F50 (clonal expansion) to E x V (chaos), calculated using BLOSUM62-based TCRdist between CDR3 peptides within each V-J. Welch's t-statistics and random forest reduced roughly 530 V-J features to fewer than 15, which were used in a naive Bayes classifier (R e1071). TCRdb trimmed the raw reads at Q25, called clones with MiXCR and kept productive beta chains. CDR3 protein duplicates are merged, each entry listing the most common genes and DNA. These V and J calls derive from TCRdb rather than the authors' analysis. The sample records over 500,000 distinct CDR3 sequences, 15% to 20% of which are singletons. The biggest ten clones account for 25% to 30% of the sample.

The data originate from a study of T cells in Graves' hyperthyroidism and ophthalmopathy (dated by TCRdb to between 2018 and 2021). A note on the overall study: Peripheral blood samples were taken at initial diagnosis, before any treatment was given. In six Graves' hyperthyroidism patients, the study also compared T-cell repertoires from thyroid tissue with T-cell repertoires from blood. The approximately 98 discovery patients were randomly divided into training and test sets at a 7:3 ratio. Prospective prediction of ophthalmopathy was tested in an independent validation cohort of fewer than 20 hyperthyroidism patients and 15 to 17 patients who later progressed to ophthalmopathy. TCR Vbeta CDR3 sequencing of 120 to 150 peripheral blood samples (fewer than 45 ophthalmopathy, over 70 hyperthyroidism and roughly 17 progressor patients) is reported in the paper. To identify distinguishing TCR V-J signatures, a discovery cohort of about 100 patients was used, comprising some 45 with Graves' ophthalmopathy and 57 with stable Graves' hyperthyroidism. After blood sampling, hyperthyroidism patients were treated with methimazole at a starting dose of 30 mg daily, and ophthalmopathy patients were treated with high-dose intravenous methylprednisolone. Paper-wide results and their limitations: No statistical method was used to set the sample size in advance, and investigators knew the group allocation. During validation, the model predicted progression to ophthalmopathy a median of approximately 7 months ahead of onset, with almost 71% sensitivity and 72% to 80% specificity. Ophthalmopathy was separated from stable hyperthyroidism by a 13 V-J signature model, with 85% to 90% sensitivity and roughly 81% specificity obtained in cross-validation and 80%/75% obtained in testing. Most expanded thyroid clonotypes (frequency above 0.001) were also detected in blood, a finding suggesting that blood repertoires may reflect thyroid immune responses.

In the ophthalmopathy patients, disease was moderately to severely active, with a Clinical Activity Score of 3 or more, a NOSPECS grade of 4 or more, and a duration of less than 3 months. Any patient with an uncontrolled infection, another autoimmune disease, pregnancy or lactation was excluded. Clinical symptoms, serum thyroxine and TRAb, thyroid ultrasound, and orbital computed tomography formed the basis for the diagnoses. PBMCs were isolated from approximately 10 ml of fresh peripheral blood by Ficoll-Paque density gradient centrifugation. Trizol reagent was used to extract total RNA, and RNA quality was then checked on an Agilent 2100 Bioanalyzer. Trimming removed 2 bases from V and 5 bases from J, leaving 13 bases between the germline ends. In the germline V gene, CDR1 corresponds to SGHAT and CDR2 to FQNNGV. The CDR3 covers 15 residues, taking in both the cysteine and the phenylalanine. Just CDR3 DNA is preserved here, 45 bases in frame from base 1.

This TCR was recovered from a woman aged 25 to 39 with Graves' ophthalmopathy. The sample taken for sequencing was blood. The sequence joins TRBV11-2 to TRBJ2-1, with TRBD1 as a weak D call on 5 bases. The CDR3 reads CASSLTPGSNNEQFF. At the DNA level, the sequence is TGTGCCAGCAGCTTAACCCCAGGGTCGAACAATGAGCAGTTCTTC.